Listed below are T cell receptor beta chains from one sample, sequenced in a study of blood T cell repertoires in COVID-19. Profiled with immunoSEQ multiplex PCR; TCRdb holds only in-frame clones, not every one. Here the sample spans roughly 90,000 clones, about 90% being singletons. Sequenced material: peripheral blood. The origin of the receptors is a man aged 50 to 59 with COVID-19, enrolled during active disease. Each CDR3 is given without its conserved first and last residue. D genes are given only for firm matches. The size field is filled for only some rows; it gives once, few, many or a size class.

D gene | J gene | clone size | V gene | CDR3 protein
NA | TRBJ1-5 | NA | TRBV15 | ATSRDGGGNQPQH
NA | TRBJ2-2 | NA | TRBV9 | ASSSQRSQRVSGELF
TRBD1 | TRBJ2-7 | NA | TRBV27 | ASSLEGDRGPYEQY
NA | TRBJ1-4 | NA | TRBV7-6 | ASSFSATNEKLF
TRBD2 | TRBJ2-2 | NA | TRBV7-6 | ASSLEAAGSYTGELF
NA | TRBJ1-1 | NA | TRBV7-3 | ASSPGRENTEAF
NA | TRBJ2-7 | NA | TRBV20-1 | SALTQGPSL
NA | TRBJ1-3 | NA | TRBV7-9 | ASSRKDQGSGNTIY
TRBD2 | TRBJ2-7 | NA | TRBV7-8 | ASSLARGGTPYEQY
NA | TRBJ1-1 | NA | TRBV5-8 | ASSYLLSSIMEAF
TRBD1 | TRBJ2-2 | NA | TRBV5-1 | ASSRDRWELF
TRBD1 | TRBJ1-5 | NA | TRBV19 | ASRPGQFSNQPQH
NA | TRBJ1-2 | NA | TRBV9 | ASSVGGVPSYGYT
NA | TRBJ1-1 | NA | TRBV6-6 | ASGEPNTEAF
NA | TRBJ1-2 | NA | TRBV2 | ASSELGTLLAQPYGYT
NA | TRBJ1-1 | NA | TRBV27 | ASNTWGGNTEAF
TRBD2 | TRBJ2-5 | NA | TRBV5-5 | ASSHGTSGPWETQY
NA | TRBJ1-2 | NA | TRBV24-1 | ATNGKEGRGDYGYT
NA | TRBJ2-2 | NA | TRBV23-1 | ASSQSAQGSTGELF
TRBD1 | TRBJ1-4 | NA | TRBV30 | AWSVDREEKLF
TRBD1 | TRBJ1-6 | NA | TRBV4-1 | ASSPGTGAPPLH
TRBD2 | TRBJ2-7 | many | TRBV15 | ATSTSDYEQY
NA | TRBJ2-7 | NA | TRBV9 | ASSVSADSYEQY
NA | TRBJ1-4 | NA | TRBV11-2 | ASSLGGEGWEKLF
NA | TRBJ2-5 | once | TRBV6-5 | ASSYSGLSGTQY
NA | TRBJ2-1 | NA | TRBV30 | AWSVTGNGNEQF
NA | TRBJ2-7 | NA | TRBV7-9 | ASQVGGLAGEQY